These T cell receptor beta chains were read from a single sample in a study of T cell responses to AZD1222 COVID-19 vaccine. Produced via immunoSEQ multiplex PCR; TCRdb's table is partial and in-frame only. The sample contains some 120,000 clones, around 85% of which appear only once. Here the sequenced sample was peripheral blood, taken on day 0 of AZD1222 vaccination. These receptors came from an adult in good health. Both conserved end residues are part of each CDR3. A D gene is named only where the DNA matches it firmly. The size entry is marked missing in some rows and otherwise reads once, few, many or a size class.

CDR3nt,CDR3aa,abundance,v_gene,j_gene,d_gene
TGTGCCAGCAGAAATTGGGGGCTCTACGAGCAGTACTTC,CASRNWGLYEQYF,.,TRBV6-5,TRBJ2-7,.
TGTGCCAGCAGAACAGGGATCCACGAGCAGTACTTC,CASRTGIHEQYF,.,TRBV28,TRBJ2-7,.
TGTGCCAGCAGCCGACACAATGAGCAGTTCTTC,CASSRHNEQFF,.,TRBV3-1/TRBV3-2,TRBJ2-1,.
TGTGCCAGCAGCTGGGCGGGGACTAGCGGGACCTACGAGCAGTACTTC,CASSWAGTSGTYEQYF,.,TRBV11-2,TRBJ2-7,TRBD2
TGCGCCAGCAGCCCGACCGCTAGTAGCGGGAGTAGCGAGCAGTACTTC,CASSPTASSGSSEQYF,.,TRBV5-1,TRBJ2-7,TRBD2
TGTGCCAGTAGTATTCGTTCCGCTGGTCAGCCCCAGCATTTT,CASSIRSAGQPQHF,many,TRBV19,TRBJ1-5,.
TGTGCCAGCGGGACTAGCGGGAGCAGGACCCAGTACTTC,CASGTSGSRTQYF,many,TRBV2,TRBJ2-5,TRBD2
TGTGCCAGCAGCCAGGGTCGGGACCCAGGCACCGGGGAGCTGTTTTTT,CASSQGRDPGTGELFF,.,TRBV9,TRBJ2-2,.
TGTGCCAGCAGCCCGGGGAAACAGGGGGTCTTCTCACCCCTCCACTTT,CASSPGKQGVFSPLHF,.,TRBV5-4,TRBJ1-6,TRBD1
TGCGCCAGCAGCCCGGGACAGGGAGAGCAGTTCTTC,CASSPGQGEQFF,.,TRBV5-1,TRBJ2-1,TRBD1
TGTGCCAGCAGTTACACAGGGGACACTGAAGCTTTCTTT,CASSYTGDTEAFF,once,TRBV6-2/TRBV6-3,TRBJ1-1,TRBD1
TGTGCCAGCAGTTACTTGGAGGGTCCCTATAATTCACCCCTCCACTTT,CASSYLEGPYNSPLHF,.,TRBV6-5,TRBJ1-6,.
TGTGCCAGCAGCCTGAGGACAGGGACATATCTCTATGGCTACACCTTC,CASSLRTGTYLYGYTF,.,TRBV28,TRBJ1-2,TRBD1
TGTGCCAGCAGCCGGGACCACACTGAAGCTTTCTTT,CASSRDHTEAFF,.,TRBV3-1/TRBV3-2,TRBJ1-1,.
TGTGCCAGCTCACCAGTCCAGGGAAACACCATATATTTT,CASSPVQGNTIYF,.,TRBV18,TRBJ1-3,.
TGTGCCAGCAGTATCCCTCCGGACAGGGGATACACCTTC,CASSIPPDRGYTF,.,TRBV12-3/TRBV12-4,TRBJ1-2,TRBD1
TGTGCCAGCAGCCCCGGGACAGGGCTCGAGCAGTACTTC,CASSPGTGLEQYF,few,TRBV7-9,TRBJ2-7,TRBD1
TGTGCCAGCAGACCAGGGGCGGAGACCCAGTACTTC,CASRPGAETQYF,once,TRBV25-1,TRBJ2-5,.
TGCGCCAGCAGCCCCTCGGGGGGTCGCGAGCAGTACTTC,CASSPSGGREQYF,once,TRBV4-1,TRBJ2-7,TRBD2
TGTGCCAGCAGCGCGGGAGCGGGACTCCCCCACGAGCAGTACTTC,CASSAGAGLPHEQYF,.,TRBV9,TRBJ2-7,TRBD2
TGCGCCAGCAGCCAGACAGGAGACACTGAAGCTTTCTTT,CASSQTGDTEAFF,once,TRBV5-1,TRBJ1-1,.
TGCGCCAGCAGCCAAGAACTCCAGGGCGCTAACTATGGCTACACCTTC,CASSQELQGANYGYTF,.,TRBV4-1,TRBJ1-2,.
TGTGCCAGTAGTCTGGGATCCGGAGCCGACGAGCAGTACTTC,CASSLGSGADEQYF,.,TRBV19,TRBJ2-7,.
TGTGCCAGCAACAGGGTTAATTCACCCCTCCACTTT,CASNRVNSPLHF,few,TRBV6-5,TRBJ1-6,.
TGTGCCAGCAGCCAAGAACCCTATGGGACGGTTAATGAAAAACTGTTTTTT,CASSQEPYGTVNEKLFF,.,TRBV14,TRBJ1-4,.
TGCGCCAGCAGCCAAGGATGGGGAGGCGTCTACGAGCAGTACTTC,CASSQGWGGVYEQYF,.,TRBV4-1,TRBJ2-7,.
TGCGCCAGCAGCCAAACGAGCGGGATGGATTACAATGAGCAGTTCTTC,CASSQTSGMDYNEQFF,.,TRBV4-1,TRBJ2-1,TRBD2
TGTGCCAGCAGCTTAGGACGGAGAAGTCAGCCCCAGCATTTT,CASSLGRRSQPQHF,.,TRBV5-6,TRBJ1-5,.
TGTGCCAGCAGCCAGACCCCCCTCGGGGGGATCACAGATACGCAGTATTTT,CASSQTPLGGITDTQYF,.,TRBV3-1/TRBV3-2,TRBJ2-3,TRBD2
TGTGCCAGCAGCTTAGCTTCTGTGAGAGGCTCCTACAATGAGCAGTTCTTC,CASSLASVRGSYNEQFF,once,TRBV11-2,TRBJ2-1,.
TGTGCCAGCAGCTTAAGAGGCAGGGCGGCCTATGGCTACACCTTC,CASSLRGRAAYGYTF,.,TRBV7-8,TRBJ1-2,.
TGTGCCAGCAGCCCCGACGGGAATCAGCCCCAGCATTTT,CASSPDGNQPQHF,.,TRBV7-3,TRBJ1-5,.
TGCGCCAGCAGCCAAGATCAACTAGCGGGAGGACTGGGGGCCAACGTCCTGACTTTC,CASSQDQLAGGLGANVLTF,.,TRBV4-1,TRBJ2-6,TRBD2
TGTGCCAGCAGTGATGAGGGATCAGTCCAGCATTTT,CASSDEGSVQHF,.,TRBV2,TRBJ1-5,.
TGTGCCAGCAGCCAGCTGCTAACCTACGAGCAGTACTTC,CASSQLLTYEQYF,.,TRBV3-1/TRBV3-2,TRBJ2-7,.
TGTGCCAGCAGCCCCGGATCAGCGAACGAGCAGTACTTC,CASSPGSANEQYF,.,TRBV6-5,TRBJ2-7,.
TGTGCCAGCAGCCCGGCCCCAGGACGGAGCTATGGCTACACCTTC,CASSPAPGRSYGYTF,once,TRBV7-8,TRBJ1-2,.
TGTGCCAGCAGTTTATCGAGAGGGGGTTACTCACCCCTCCACTTT,CASSLSRGGYSPLHF,.,TRBV27,TRBJ1-6,.
TGTGCCAGCAGCGAAGGAGGGGGGTACGAGCAGTACTTC,CASSEGGGYEQYF,few,TRBV25-1,TRBJ2-7,.
TGTGCCAGCAGTTACTCGTGGCCACAGAACTACGAGCAGTACTTC,CASSYSWPQNYEQYF,.,TRBV6-5,TRBJ2-7,.
TGTGCCAGCAGCCGAAACAGGGGTGACATTCAGTACTTC,CASSRNRGDIQYF,.,TRBV7-2,TRBJ2-4,TRBD1
TGTGCCAGCAGCCCCGGCAGGGGGGGAGGTAATTCACCCCTCCACTTT,CASSPGRGGGNSPLHF,few,TRBV5-4,TRBJ1-6,TRBD1
TGTGCCAGCAGCTGGGACAGGGTCAGCACTGAAGCTTTCTTT,CASSWDRVSTEAFF,.,TRBV7-2,TRBJ1-1,TRBD1
TGCGCCAGCAGCCCGGGACAGAGCACAGATACGCAGTATTTT,CASSPGQSTDTQYF,once,TRBV5-1,TRBJ2-3,TRBD1
TGTGCCAGCAGTGGTTTGGGACAGATTAGCAATCAGCCCCAGCATTTT,CASSGLGQISNQPQHF,.,TRBV6-1,TRBJ1-5,TRBD1
TGCAGCGTCTCAGGGGGTAGCTACACCTTC,CSVSGGSYTF,.,TRBV29-1,TRBJ1-2,TRBD1
TGTGCCACCAGTGAGCGGGACGTGGGGGATACGCAGTATTTT,CATSERDVGDTQYF,.,TRBV24-1,TRBJ2-3,.
TGTGCCAGCAGTCGACAGGGGCGTGATGGCTACACCTTC,CASSRQGRDGYTF,once,TRBV6-5,TRBJ1-2,TRBD1
TGTGCCAGCAATCCGGGACAGGGGATATCTCAGTACTTC,CASNPGQGISQYF,.,TRBV12-3/TRBV12-4,TRBJ2-7,TRBD1
TGTGCCATCAGTGAGTCGGGGAATGAGCAGTTCTTC,CAISESGNEQFF,few,TRBV10-3,TRBJ2-1,.
TGTGCCAGCAGTCGGGACAGGGTTGGTGAAAAACTGTTTTTT,CASSRDRVGEKLFF,.,TRBV27,TRBJ1-4,TRBD1
TGCAGCGTTGATGGGCTAGGAAATTTAGATACGCAGTATTTT,CSVDGLGNLDTQYF,.,TRBV29-1,TRBJ2-3,.
TGTGCCAGCAGCGTAGGGGATAGGGGGCAGCCCCAGCATTTT,CASSVGDRGQPQHF,.,TRBV9,TRBJ1-5,.
TGTGCCAGCAGCTTAATAATCGGGTTGGCAGGGTACAATGAGCAGTTCTTC,CASSLIIGLAGYNEQFF,.,TRBV7-8,TRBJ2-1,.
TGTGCCAGCAGTGCGACTAGCGGGAGATACGAGCAGTACTTC,CASSATSGRYEQYF,.,TRBV2,TRBJ2-7,TRBD2
TGCGCCAGCAGTGAGTCGGACGGACTTAGACCCTACGAGCAGTACTTC,CASSESDGLRPYEQYF,.,TRBV10-1,TRBJ2-7,.
TGTGCCAGCAGCCTAGGGACCTACGAGCAGTACTTC,CASSLGTYEQYF,.,TRBV5-4,TRBJ2-7,.